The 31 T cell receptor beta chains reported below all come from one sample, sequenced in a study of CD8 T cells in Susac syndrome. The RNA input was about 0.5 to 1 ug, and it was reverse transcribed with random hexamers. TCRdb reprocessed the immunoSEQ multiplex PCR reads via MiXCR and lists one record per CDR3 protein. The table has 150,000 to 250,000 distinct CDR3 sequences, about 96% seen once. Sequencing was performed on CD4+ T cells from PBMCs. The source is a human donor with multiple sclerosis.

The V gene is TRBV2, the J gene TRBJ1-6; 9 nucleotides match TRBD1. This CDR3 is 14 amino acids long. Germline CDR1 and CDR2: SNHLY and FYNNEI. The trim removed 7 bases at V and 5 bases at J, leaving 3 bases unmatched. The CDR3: CASNRDRDNSPLHF. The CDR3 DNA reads TGTGCCAGCAATCGGGACAGGGATAATTCACCCCTCCACTTT.

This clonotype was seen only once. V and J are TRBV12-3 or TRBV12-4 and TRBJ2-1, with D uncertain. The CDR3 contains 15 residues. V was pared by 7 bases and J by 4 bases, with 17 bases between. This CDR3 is CASTFGLVGYNEQFF. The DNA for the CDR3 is TGTGCCAGCACTTTTGGGCTAGTTGGGTACAATGAGCAGTTCTTC.

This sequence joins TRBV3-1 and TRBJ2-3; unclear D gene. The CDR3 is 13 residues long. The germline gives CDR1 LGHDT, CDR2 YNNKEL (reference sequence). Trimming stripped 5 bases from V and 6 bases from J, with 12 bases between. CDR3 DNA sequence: TGTGCCAGCAGCAAATACGACGCGGATACGCAGTATTTT. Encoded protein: CASSKYDADTQYF.

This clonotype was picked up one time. The CDR3 loop reads CASSPGATEAFF. CDR3 coding DNA: TGCGCCAGCAGCCCGGGGGCCACTGAAGCTTTCTTT. This sequence joins TRBV5-1 and TRBJ1-1; the D gene is possibly TRBD1 (6 bases). The CDR3 runs 12 residues. Trimming stripped 4 bases from V and 4 bases from J, with 8 bases between. Germline-derived CDR1 and CDR2 are SGHRS and YFSETQ.

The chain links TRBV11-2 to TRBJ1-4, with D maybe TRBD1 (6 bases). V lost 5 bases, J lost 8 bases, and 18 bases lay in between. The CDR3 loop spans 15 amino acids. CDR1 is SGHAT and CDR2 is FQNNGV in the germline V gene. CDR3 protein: CASSNRDTLGEKLFF. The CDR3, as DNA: TGTGCCAGCAGCAATCGGGACACACTGGGAGAAAAACTGTTTTTT.

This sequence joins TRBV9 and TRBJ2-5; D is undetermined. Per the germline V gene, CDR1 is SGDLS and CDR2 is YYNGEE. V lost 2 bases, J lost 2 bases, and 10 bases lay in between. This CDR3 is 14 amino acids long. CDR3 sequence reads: CASSVQGAQETQYF. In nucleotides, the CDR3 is TGTGCCAGCAGCGTCCAAGGAGCTCAAGAGACCCAGTACTTC.

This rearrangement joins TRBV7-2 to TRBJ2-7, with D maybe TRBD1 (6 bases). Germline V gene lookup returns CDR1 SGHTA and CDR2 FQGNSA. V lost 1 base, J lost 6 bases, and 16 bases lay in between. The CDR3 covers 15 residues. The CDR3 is CASSLGIQGSGEQYF. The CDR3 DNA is TGTGCCAGCAGCTTAGGAATCCAGGGGTCGGGCGAGCAGTACTTC.

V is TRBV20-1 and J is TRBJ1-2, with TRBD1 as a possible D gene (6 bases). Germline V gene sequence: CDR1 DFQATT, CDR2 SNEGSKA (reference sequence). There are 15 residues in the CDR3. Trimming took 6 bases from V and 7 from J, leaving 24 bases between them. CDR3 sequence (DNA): TGCAGTGCCCCTTTAGGGGGGGGCAGGGCAAGTGGCTACACCTTC. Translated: CSAPLGGGRASGYTF.

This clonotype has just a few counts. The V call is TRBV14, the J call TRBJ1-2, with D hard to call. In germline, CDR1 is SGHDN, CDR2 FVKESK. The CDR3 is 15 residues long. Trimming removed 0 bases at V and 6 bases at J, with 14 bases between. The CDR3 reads CASSQDPRRDDGYTF. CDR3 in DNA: TGTGCCAGCAGCCAAGACCCCAGGAGGGATGATGGCTACACCTTC.

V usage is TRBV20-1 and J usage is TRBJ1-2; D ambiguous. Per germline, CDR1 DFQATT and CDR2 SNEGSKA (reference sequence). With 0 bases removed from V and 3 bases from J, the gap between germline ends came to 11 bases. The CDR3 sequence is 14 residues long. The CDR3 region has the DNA TGCAGTGCTAGAGAGTCAACGGTCTACTATGGCTACACCTTC. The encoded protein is CSARESTVYYGYTF.

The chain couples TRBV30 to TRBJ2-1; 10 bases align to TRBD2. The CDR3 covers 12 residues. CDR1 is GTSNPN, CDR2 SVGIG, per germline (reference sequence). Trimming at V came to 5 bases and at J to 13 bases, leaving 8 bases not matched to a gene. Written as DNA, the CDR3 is TGTGCCTGGGCTGGACTAGCGGAGGACCAGTTCTTC. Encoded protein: CAWAGLAEDQFF.

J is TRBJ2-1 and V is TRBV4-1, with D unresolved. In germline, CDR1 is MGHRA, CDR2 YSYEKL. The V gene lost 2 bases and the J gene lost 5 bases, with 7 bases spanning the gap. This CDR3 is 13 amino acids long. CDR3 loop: CASSQPRDNEQFF. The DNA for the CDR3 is TGCGCCAGCAGCCAACCTCGGGACAATGAGCAGTTCTTC.

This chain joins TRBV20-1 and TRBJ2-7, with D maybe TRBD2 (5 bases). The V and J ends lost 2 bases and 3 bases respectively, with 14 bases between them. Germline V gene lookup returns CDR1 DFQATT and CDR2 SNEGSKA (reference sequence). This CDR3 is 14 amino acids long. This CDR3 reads CSARPLAAFYEQYF. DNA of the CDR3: TGCAGTGCTAGACCTCTAGCCGCCTTCTACGAGCAGTACTTC.

As DNA, the CDR3 is TGTGCCAGCAGCCAAAGCGACGTTAGCAGCGAAGCTTTCTTT. Protein: CASSQSDVSSEAFF. The chain links TRBV3-1 to TRBJ1-1, with no clear D. The CDR3 sequence is 14 residues long. V lost 2 bases, J lost 8 bases, and 15 bases lay in between. Germline V gives CDR1 LGHDT, CDR2 YNNKEL (reference sequence).

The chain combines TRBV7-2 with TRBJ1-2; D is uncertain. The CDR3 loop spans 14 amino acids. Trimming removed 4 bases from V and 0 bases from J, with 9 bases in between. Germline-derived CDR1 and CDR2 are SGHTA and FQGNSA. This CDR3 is CASSSVPANYGYTF. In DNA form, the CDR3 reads TGTGCCAGCAGCTCGGTGCCGGCTAACTATGGCTACACCTTC. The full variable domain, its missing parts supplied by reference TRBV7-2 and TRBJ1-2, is GAGVSQSPSNKVTEKGKDVELRCDPISGHTALYWYRQSLGQGLEFLIYFQGNSAPDKSGLPSDRFSAERTGGSVSTLTIQRTQQEDSAVYLCASSSVPANYGYTFGSGTRLTVV.

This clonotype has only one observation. This CDR3 reads CASSAQWDTEQYF. The DNA of the CDR3 is TGTGCCAGCAGCGCCCAGTGGGACACCGAGCAGTACTTC. The V and J genes are TRBV7-2 and TRBJ2-7; tentative D call: TRBD1 (6 bases). Trimming cost V 5 bases and J 6 bases, with 14 bases left between them. Germline V CDR1 and CDR2: SGHTA, FQGNSA. The CDR3 length is 13 residues.

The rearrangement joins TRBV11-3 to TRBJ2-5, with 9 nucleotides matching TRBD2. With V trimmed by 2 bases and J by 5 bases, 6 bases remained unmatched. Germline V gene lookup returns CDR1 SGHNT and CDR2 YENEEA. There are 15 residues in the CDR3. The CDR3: CASSLRLAALETQYF. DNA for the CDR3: TGTGCCAGCAGCTTAAGACTAGCGGCCTTGGAGACCCAGTACTTC.

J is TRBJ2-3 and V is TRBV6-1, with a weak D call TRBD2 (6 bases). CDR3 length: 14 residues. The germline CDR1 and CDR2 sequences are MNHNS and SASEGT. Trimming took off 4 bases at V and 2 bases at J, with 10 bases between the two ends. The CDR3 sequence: CASSGRDSTDTQYF. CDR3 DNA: TGTGCCAGCAGTGGCCGGGACTCCACAGATACGCAGTATTTT.

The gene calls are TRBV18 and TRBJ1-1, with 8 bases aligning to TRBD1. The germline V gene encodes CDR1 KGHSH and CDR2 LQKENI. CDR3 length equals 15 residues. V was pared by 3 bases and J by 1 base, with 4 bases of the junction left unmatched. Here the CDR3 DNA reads TGTGCCAGCTCACCCGACAGGGGACAGAACACTGAAGCTTTCTTT. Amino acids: CASSPDRGQNTEAFF.

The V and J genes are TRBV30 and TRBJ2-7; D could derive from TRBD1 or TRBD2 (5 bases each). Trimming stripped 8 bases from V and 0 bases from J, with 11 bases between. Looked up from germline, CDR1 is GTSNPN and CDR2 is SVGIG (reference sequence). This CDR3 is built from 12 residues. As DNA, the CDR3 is TGTGCCGGGACCGCGAGCTCCTACGAGCAGTACTTC. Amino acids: CAGTASSYEQYF.

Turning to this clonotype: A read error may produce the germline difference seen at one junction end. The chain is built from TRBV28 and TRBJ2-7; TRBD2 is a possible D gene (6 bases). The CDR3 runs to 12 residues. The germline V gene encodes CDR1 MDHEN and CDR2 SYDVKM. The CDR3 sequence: CASSPPRRALYF. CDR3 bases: TGTGCCAGCAGTCCACCCCGGAGGGCCCTCTATTTC.

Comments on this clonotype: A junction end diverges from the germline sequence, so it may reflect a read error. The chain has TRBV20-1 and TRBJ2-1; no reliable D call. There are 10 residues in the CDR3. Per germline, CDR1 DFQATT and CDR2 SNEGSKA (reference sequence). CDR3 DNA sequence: TGCAGTGCTAGAGCGGACCTGGAGACCTTC. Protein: CSARADLETF.

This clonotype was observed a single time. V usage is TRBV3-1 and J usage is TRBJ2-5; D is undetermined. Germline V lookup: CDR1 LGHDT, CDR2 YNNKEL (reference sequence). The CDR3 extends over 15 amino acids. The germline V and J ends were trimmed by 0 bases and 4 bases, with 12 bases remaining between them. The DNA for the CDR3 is TGTGCCAGCAGCCAAGATACGAGGTCGGGAGAGACCCAGTACTTC. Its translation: CASSQDTRSGETQYF.

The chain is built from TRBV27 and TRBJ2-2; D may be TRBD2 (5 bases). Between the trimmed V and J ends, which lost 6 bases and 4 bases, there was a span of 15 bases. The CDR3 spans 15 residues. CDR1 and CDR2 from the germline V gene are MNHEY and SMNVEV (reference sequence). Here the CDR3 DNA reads TGTGCCAGCAGAATCGACTACCGGACCACCGGGGAGCTGTTTTTT. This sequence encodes CASRIDYRTTGELFF.

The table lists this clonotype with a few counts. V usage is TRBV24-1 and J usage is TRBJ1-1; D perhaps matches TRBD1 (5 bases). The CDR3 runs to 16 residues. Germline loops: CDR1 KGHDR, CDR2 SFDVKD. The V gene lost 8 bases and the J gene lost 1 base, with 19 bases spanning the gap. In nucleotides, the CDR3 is TGTGCCACCATGTCGGGACGGGCAGCGCCGAACACTGAAGCTTTCTTT. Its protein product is CATMSGRAAPNTEAFF.

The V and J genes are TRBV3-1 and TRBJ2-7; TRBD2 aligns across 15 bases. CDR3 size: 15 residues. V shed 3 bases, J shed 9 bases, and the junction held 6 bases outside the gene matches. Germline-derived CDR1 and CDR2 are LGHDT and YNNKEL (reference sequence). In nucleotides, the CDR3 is TGTGCCAGCAGCCAGAGGACTAGCGGGAGGGGCCGGCAGTACTTC. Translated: CASSQRTSGRGRQYF.

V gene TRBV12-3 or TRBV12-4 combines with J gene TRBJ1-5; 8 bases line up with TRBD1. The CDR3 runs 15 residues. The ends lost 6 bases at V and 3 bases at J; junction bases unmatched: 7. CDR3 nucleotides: TGTGCCAGCAGCCCACGGACAGGGACCAATCAGCCCCAGCATTTT. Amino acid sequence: CASSPRTGTNQPQHF.

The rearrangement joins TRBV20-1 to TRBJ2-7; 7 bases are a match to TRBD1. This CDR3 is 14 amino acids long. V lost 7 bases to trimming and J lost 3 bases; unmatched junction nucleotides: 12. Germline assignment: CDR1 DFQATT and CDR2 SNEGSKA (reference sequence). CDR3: CSVLLGGQSYEQYF. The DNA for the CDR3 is TGCAGTGTTCTGTTAGGGGGACAGAGCTACGAGCAGTACTTC.

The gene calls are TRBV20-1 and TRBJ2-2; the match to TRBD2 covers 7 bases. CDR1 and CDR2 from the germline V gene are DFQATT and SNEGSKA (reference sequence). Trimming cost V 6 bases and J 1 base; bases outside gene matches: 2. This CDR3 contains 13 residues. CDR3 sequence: CSAWTRNTGELFF. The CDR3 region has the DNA TGCAGTGCCTGGACTAGGAACACCGGGGAGCTGTTTTTT.

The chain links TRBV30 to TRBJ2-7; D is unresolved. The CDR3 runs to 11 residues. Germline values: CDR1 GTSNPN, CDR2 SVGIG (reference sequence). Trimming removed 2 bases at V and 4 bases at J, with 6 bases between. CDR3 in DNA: TGTGCCTGGAGTCCCGGATACGAGCAGTACTTC. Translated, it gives CAWSPGYEQYF.

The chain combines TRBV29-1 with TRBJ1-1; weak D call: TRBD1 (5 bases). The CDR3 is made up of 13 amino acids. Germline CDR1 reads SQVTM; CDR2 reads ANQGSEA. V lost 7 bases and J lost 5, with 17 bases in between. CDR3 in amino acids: CSAVSGTGTEAFF. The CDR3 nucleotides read TGCAGCGCAGTCAGTGGGACGGGGACTGAAGCTTTCTTT.